The 9 T cell receptor beta chains presented below share a single source sample, sequenced in a study of blood T cells in healthy people across ages. Primed by a sample-barcoded 5' primer and a J-beta primer mix, a second PCR proceeded for roughly 7 to 11 cycles. Each CDR3 protein gets one entry after TCRdb re-called the 5' RACE reads with MiXCR. Among about 830,000 distinct CDR3 sequences listed, 58% were seen once. The specimen sequenced was blood. The origin of the receptors is a man aged 30 to 45 in good health.

There are a few counts of this clonotype. The chain employs TRBV20-1 and TRBJ2-7; 8 nucleotides align to TRBD2. V was pared by 1 base and J by 2 bases, with 7 bases of the junction left unmatched. Per the germline V gene, CDR1 is DFQATT and CDR2 is SNEGSKA (reference sequence). The CDR3 is 15 residues long. CDR3 protein: CSARVSGGGTYEQYF. The CDR3 bases are TGCAGTGCTAGAGTCTCTGGCGGGGGGACCTACGAGCAGTACTTC.

The V gene is TRBV13, the J gene TRBJ2-3; 7 bases agree with TRBD2. This CDR3 comprises 15 residues. From germline, CDR1 is PRHDT and CDR2 FYEKMQ (reference sequence). V lost 7 bases and J lost 6; bases outside the gene matches: 13. The CDR3 loop reads CASTLSSGGGDTQYF. For the CDR3, the DNA is TGTGCCAGCACCCTTTCTAGCGGAGGTGGGGATACGCAGTATTTT.

This clonotype was seen a handful of times. V and J are TRBV7-9 and TRBJ2-3; D not certain. The length of the CDR3 is 14 residues. Germline loops: CDR1 SEHNR, CDR2 FQNEAQ (reference sequence). Deletions cut 6 bases from V and 7 bases from J, with 17 bases between. CDR3 in DNA: TGTGCCAGCAGACCCGTGGAATCAGGCCATACGCAGTATTTT. Translated, it gives CASRPVESGHTQYF. Drawing the rest from reference TRBV7-9 and TRBJ2-3, the complete variable domain is DTGVSQNPRHKITKRGQNVTFRCDPISEHNRLYWYRQTLGQGPEFLTYFQNEAQLEKSRLLSDRFSAERPKGSFSTLEIQRTEQGDSAMYLCASRPVESGHTQYFGPGTRLTVL.

The DNA of the CDR3 is TGTGCCAGCAGCTTAGACAGCATAAGGAATCAGCCCCAGCATTTT. Its protein is CASSLDSIRNQPQHF. The rearrangement joins TRBV7-2 to TRBJ1-5; D is ambiguous. The germline V and J ends were trimmed by 1 base and 4 bases, with 11 bases remaining between them. Germline loops: CDR1 SGHTA, CDR2 FQGNSA. The CDR3 runs to 15 residues. The full variable domain, rest sourced from reference TRBV7-2 and TRBJ1-5, is GAGVSQSPSNKVTEKGKDVELRCDPISGHTALYWYRQSLGQGLEFLIYFQGNSAPDKSGLPSDRFSAERTGGSVSTLTIQRTQQEDSAVYLCASSLDSIRNQPQHFGDGTRLSIL.

This clonotype was picked up one time. This chain links TRBV9 with TRBJ2-6; possible D gene TRBD1, 5 bases. The CDR3 sequence is 18 residues long. Germline V gene sequence: CDR1 SGDLS, CDR2 YYNGEE. V lost 2 bases, J lost 3 bases, and 18 bases lay in between. Here the CDR3 reads CASSVPTGSIGGANVLTF. The CDR3, as DNA: TGTGCCAGCAGCGTCCCTACAGGATCCATCGGTGGGGCCAACGTCCTGACTTTC.

This sequence joins TRBV29-1 and TRBJ2-2; D gene uncertain. Germline loops: CDR1 SQVTM, CDR2 ANQGSEA. V gave up 4 bases and J gave up 4 bases, with 4 bases separating them. The CDR3 covers 11 residues. The DNA of the CDR3 is TGCAGCGTTGCCGCCACCGGGGAGCTGTTTTTT. Translated, it gives CSVAATGELFF.

V and J are TRBV15 and TRBJ2-4; D might be TRBD2 (6 bases). The end of the DNA fits TRBJ2-7 better, so the J call may be wrong. CDR3 length equals 15 residues. Per the germline V gene, CDR1 is LNHNV and CDR2 is YYDKDF (reference sequence). DNA of the CDR3: TGTGCCACCAGCAGAGATGGACTAACTCAGTACGAGCAGTACTTC. This gives the protein CATSRDGLTQYEQYF.

The rearrangement uses TRBV18 and TRBJ2-5; TRBD1 is a possible D gene (5 bases). Trimming shortened V by 6 bases and J by 5 bases, and 16 bases separated the two germline ends. This CDR3 has 14 residues. Germline V lookup: CDR1 KGHSH, CDR2 LQKENI. The CDR3 spells CASSTRANEETQYF. The DNA of the CDR3 is TGTGCCAGCTCGACCAGGGCTAATGAGGAGACCCAGTACTTC.

The chain has TRBV7-7 and TRBJ2-1, with 9 nucleotides matching TRBD2. CDR3 size: 17 residues. Trimming at V came to 5 bases and at J to 6 bases, leaving 14 bases not matched to a gene. The germline V gene encodes CDR1 SSHAT and CDR2 FNYEAQ (reference sequence). The CDR3 sequence: CASSRGTAPREGNEQFF. The CDR3 DNA reads as TGTGCCAGCAGCCGTGGGACAGCCCCGCGGGAGGGCAATGAGCAGTTCTTC.